This T cell receptor beta chain is from a study of OX40 agonist ivuxolimab in advanced cancers. For context, the study as a whole: Ivuxolimab was an agonistic, fully human IgG2 monoclonal antibody directed against OX40 (CD134), a costimulatory receptor. Intravenous ivuxolimab was administered to patients every 2 weeks at six dose levels: 0.01, 0.1, 0.3, 1.5, 3 and 10 mg/kg. Of the approximately 50 dose-escalation patients, hepatocellular carcinoma was present in roughly 19, melanoma in around 15, renal cell carcinoma in 9 and head and neck cancer in 9. In the dose-escalation cohort, roughly 82% of patients were male, and the mean age was approximately 60 years with a range of about 20 to 79. Patients were allowed to have had prior anti-PD-1, anti-PD-L1 or anti-CTLA-4 therapy, and approximately 40% of the dose-escalation patients had been treated with checkpoint inhibitors. Partial responses occurred in three dose-escalation patients, of whom one had hepatocellular carcinoma and two had cutaneous melanoma. Peripheral TCRbeta sequencing was intended to test whether TCR sequence diversity was altered and clonal T-cell expansion was caused by ivuxolimab. The paper describes the monotherapy dose-escalation part (N of about 47 patients) of the phase I trial of ivuxolimab. The study at large found these results: Low levels of normalized T-cell clonal expansion were also seen in some patients who did not respond. Antigen specificity was not determined for the clonally expanded peripheral T cells. After ivuxolimab, CD8+ T cells had more expanded clones than CD4+ T cells on average. In the 0.1-3.0 mg/kg groups, partial responders were among the patients with the lowest normalized peripheral clonal expansion, particularly in CD8+ T cells. At doses of 0.1 to 3.0 mg/kg, clonal expansion of both CD4+ and CD8+ blood T cells was observed from baseline to week 6.

Patients with a history of autoimmune disease or receiving systemic immunosuppression were excluded from the trial. In every dose cohort, peripheral blood was drawn for TCR sequencing at baseline, cycle 4 day 1, and cycle 7 day 1. The samples were drawn from a first-in-human, open-label, multicenter phase I dose-escalation trial of ivuxolimab. Adults with locally advanced or metastatic melanoma, renal cell carcinoma, hepatocellular carcinoma or head and neck squamous cell carcinoma were enrolled in the trial. Before TCR sequencing, CD4+ T cells and CD8+ T cells from peripheral blood were sorted into separate populations. Regarding this clone: Its antigen is currently not known. Base quality data are lacking; no much larger clone is found one base away.

Genomic DNA was isolated from the sorted cells so that the TCRbeta CDR3 region could be sequenced. TCRbeta CDR3 regions were sequenced using the immunoSEQ Assay. Held by TCRdb, this immuneACCESS table contains in-frame sequences only and omits some clones. Under half of the omission traces to an unresolved V gene where checked; the cause of the rest is unknown. The sample contains roughly 38,000 clones, 70% to 90% of them found a single time. Roughly 0.53% of the sample is held by the ten biggest clonotypes. The source is an adult with an advanced solid tumor such as melanoma, head and neck, liver or kidney cancer. The sample consisted of CD4+ or CD8+ T cells sorted from blood, taken in a trial of the OX40 agonist ivuxolimab.

The DNA is as follows: TGTGCCAGCAGCTTAGCGGGTTCGGAGACCCAGTACTTC. Its protein is CASSLAGSETQYF. This chain joins TRBV11-2 to TRBJ2-5; the D gene lacks a confident call. Relative to germline, V is 1 base shorter and J is 5 bases shorter, with 8 bases between their ends. Including the terminal cysteine and phenylalanine, the CDR3 comprises 13 residues. CDR3 DNA is the only sequence kept; it has 39 bases, read in frame from the first base. The germline V gene yields SGHAT for CDR1 and FQNNGV for CDR2.